This TCR beta chain is drawn from a study of T-cell reconstitution after alpha-beta-depleted transplantation in children. Overall study results and limits: T cells produced anew were the main source of T-cell counts and diversity one year after transplant. Some patients' high day-60 TCRbeta diversity was attributed to recipient cells surviving conditioning.

Preparation of the TCRbeta library was carried out with unique molecular identifiers. Each CDR3 protein gets one entry after TCRdb re-called the PCR reads with MiXCR. The sample holds about 200,000 distinct CDR3 sequences, 6.6% seen once. In its sample, this clonotype was seen many times. Antigen unknown. The germline CDR1 and CDR2 sequences are SNHLY and FYNNEI. The V gene lost 7 bases and the J gene lost 2 bases, with 18 bases spanning the gap. The CDR3 runs to 15 residues. The chain employs TRBV2 and TRBJ2-7, with D unclear. This clonotype was sampled from a boy aged 2 to 9 with acute lymphoblastic leukemia, due to receive a stem cell transplant. This sample comprised PBMCs, obtained before TCRalphabeta/CD19-depleted stem cell transplant. CDR3 loop: CASTESTPLAYEQYF. For the CDR3, the DNA is TGTGCCAGCACAGAGTCCACTCCCCTTGCCTACGAGCAGTACTTC. Full variable domain (rest looked up from reference TRBV2 and TRBJ2-7): EPEVTQTPSHQVTQMGQEVILRCVPISNHLYFYWYRQILGQKVEFLVSFYNNEISEKSEIFDDQFSVERPDGSNFTLKIRSTKLEDSAMYFCASTESTPLAYEQYFGPGTRLTVT.